Listed below are T cell receptor beta chains from one sample, sequenced in a study of blood T cell repertoires in COVID-19. The assay was immunoSEQ multiplex PCR, and TCRdb's table has in-frame clones only and misses some. The sample contains more than 65,000 clones, about 70% of which appear only once. Sequenced: peripheral blood. These receptors were collected from a woman aged 80 or over with active or convalescent COVID-19. The CDR3 runs from the conserved cysteine through the conserved F or W. The D gene is left open where the match is weak. For some rows the clone size is stated as once, few or many, or as a class when expanded; others skip it.

clone_size j_call d_call v_call cdr3_aa cdr3_nt
once TRBJ2-5 TRBD2 TRBV13 CASSSGLAGGVETQYF TGTGCCAGCAGCTCGGGACTAGCGGGGGGCGTAGAGACCCAGTACTTC
once TRBJ2-7 . TRBV7-2 CASSLRRRGGFQQYF TGTGCCAGCAGCTTAAGGAGAAGGGGTGGTTTCCAGCAGTACTTC
few TRBJ1-5 TRBD1 TRBV6-1 CASSETGYPPQHF TGTGCCAGCAGTGAGACAGGGTATCCGCCCCAGCATTTT
. TRBJ2-2 TRBD2 TRBV9 CASSSGTSGGLGTGELFF TGTGCCAGCAGCTCCGGGACTAGCGGGGGGTTGGGCACCGGGGAGCTGTTTTTT
. TRBJ1-1 . TRBV5-1 CASSLTGNTEAFF TGCGCCAGCAGCTTGACCGGGAACACTGAAGCTTTCTTT
. TRBJ1-5 . TRBV28 CASSLPGQSVQPQHF TGTGCCAGCAGTTTACCGGGACAATCAGTTCAGCCCCAGCATTTT
many TRBJ2-5 . TRBV5-4 CASSLGAPQETQYF TGTGCCAGCAGCTTAGGGGCCCCCCAAGAGACCCAGTACTTC
. TRBJ2-7 TRBD1 TRBV4-1 CASSQVRQGFLFYEQYF TGCGCCAGCAGCCAAGTAAGACAGGGGTTTTTGTTCTACGAGCAGTACTTC
once TRBJ2-7 . TRBV12-2 CASRGQHSYEQYF TGTGCAAGCCGGGGACAGCACTCCTACGAGCAGTACTTC
once TRBJ1-3 TRBD1 TRBV4-1 CASSQVAIRQGAGNTIYF TGCGCCAGCAGCCAAGTGGCGATTAGACAGGGGGCTGGAAACACCATATATTTT
. TRBJ2-7 TRBD1 TRBV2 CASSSRTGGGEQYF TGTGCCAGCAGTTCCAGGACAGGGGGCGGCGAGCAGTACTTC
few TRBJ1-2 . TRBV25-1 CASSAGLKSPGYTF TGTGCCAGCAGTGCTGGGCTGAAGAGTCCCGGCTACACCTTC
. TRBJ1-2 . TRBV12-3/TRBV12-4 CASTHGGMRGYTF TGTGCCAGCACCCACGGCGGTATGCGTGGCTACACCTTC
. TRBJ2-7 . TRBV27 CASSPIPQMGHQISYEQYF TGTGCCAGCAGTCCCATACCCCAGATGGGACACCAGATCTCCTACGAGCAGTACTTC
few TRBJ2-7 . TRBV27 CASSSTSKDQVEDRKGLYEQYF TGTGCCAGCAGTTCTACCTCAAAAGATCAGGTTGAGGACAGAAAAGGGCTCTACGAGCAGTACTTC
. TRBJ1-2 . TRBV7-9 CASSPSGNYGYTF TGTGCCAGCAGCCCCTCGGGGAACTATGGCTACACCTTC
few TRBJ1-2 TRBD1 TRBV19 CASSIQGASNYGYTF TGTGCCAGTAGTATACAGGGGGCTTCGAACTATGGCTACACCTTC
. TRBJ2-3 TRBD1 TRBV5-1 CASSSDRGLPDTQYF TGCGCCAGCAGTTCCGACAGGGGCCTCCCAGATACGCAGTATTTT
. TRBJ2-3 . TRBV7-2 CASSLALELRDTQYF TGTGCCAGCAGCTTAGCGCTGGAGCTCCGGGATACGCAGTATTTT
. TRBJ2-5 TRBD1 TRBV3-1/TRBV3-2 CASSQDRQGAEETQYF TGTGCCAGCAGCCAAGATCGCCAGGGGGCCGAGGAGACCCAGTACTTC
. TRBJ2-7 TRBD2 TRBV19 CASSRQRGAAYEQYF TGTGCCAGTAGTAGACAGCGGGGGGCCGCCTACGAGCAGTACTTC
few TRBJ1-1 TRBD1 TRBV7-9 CASSPGQGAQDTEAFF TGTGCCAGCAGCCCGGGACAGGGGGCTCAGGACACTGAAGCTTTCTTT
. TRBJ2-4 . TRBV7-2 CASSFGAAGALNIQYF TGTGCCAGCAGCTTCGGAGCCGCGGGGGCCCTAAACATTCAGTACTTC
. TRBJ2-3 . TRBV6-6 CASALADTQYF TGTGCCAGCGCCTTAGCAGATACGCAGTATTTT
. TRBJ2-7 . TRBV12-3/TRBV12-4 CASSLGGREQYF TGTGCCAGCAGTTTAGGGGGGCGCGAGCAGTACTTC
. TRBJ1-4 . TRBV19 CASKGGTFYEKLFF TGTGCCAGTAAAGGCGGGACGTTTTATGAAAAACTGTTTTTT
. TRBJ2-7 TRBD1 TRBV7-2 CASSAGDRRTYEQYF TGTGCCAGCAGCGCCGGGGACAGGCGAACCTACGAGCAGTACTTC
. TRBJ2-1 . TRBV2 CASSAGRLGNEQFF TGTGCCAGCAGTGCGGGGAGACTAGGGAATGAGCAGTTCTTC
. TRBJ2-2 . TRBV24-1 CATSDESTGYTGELFF TGTGCCACCAGTGATGAGTCCACAGGGTACACCGGGGAGCTGTTTTTT
once TRBJ1-6 . TRBV4-3 CASSQDRTVPNSPLHF TGCGCCAGCAGCCAAGATCGGACAGTCCCTAATTCACCCCTCCACTTT
. TRBJ1-6 TRBD1 TRBV5-8 CASSPSTGENSPLHF TGTGCCAGCAGCCCTTCGACAGGGGAAAATTCACCCCTCCACTTT
many TRBJ2-7 . TRBV5-1 CASRQSPSYEQYF TGCGCCAGCAGACAGAGTCCTTCCTACGAGCAGTACTTC
. TRBJ2-2 . TRBV19 CASSIWGVDTGELFF TGTGCCAGTAGTATCTGGGGAGTCGACACCGGGGAGCTGTTTTTT
. TRBJ1-5 . TRBV7-6 CASSLGGRDGQPQHF TGTGCCAGCAGCCTGGGGGGGCGCGATGGTCAGCCCCAGCATTTT
. TRBJ1-2 TRBD1 TRBV7-3 CASGDRGNGYTF TGTGCCAGCGGGGACAGGGGGAATGGCTACACCTTC
. TRBJ1-5 . TRBV6-5 CASGLSNQPQHF TGTGCCAGCGGGCTTAGTAATCAGCCCCAGCATTTT
. TRBJ1-2 TRBD1 TRBV3-1/TRBV3-2 CASSQGQAPYGYTF TGTGCCAGCAGCCAGGGACAGGCTCCTTATGGCTACACCTTC
. TRBJ1-2 . TRBV5-4 CASSLGLSGANYGYTF TGTGCCAGCAGCTTAGGCCTCAGTGGAGCTAACTATGGCTACACCTTC
. TRBJ2-7 . TRBV20-1 CSASIPTVGSYEQYF TGCAGTGCTAGTATCCCGACAGTCGGTTCCTACGAGCAGTACTTC
. TRBJ1-1 TRBD1 TRBV5-1 CASSLGTGITEAFF TGCGCCAGCAGCTTGGGGACAGGGATTACTGAAGCTTTCTTT
. TRBJ2-3 TRBD2 TRBV27 CASSSRLALGTDTQYF TGTGCCAGCAGTTCGCGACTAGCACTAGGCACAGATACGCAGTATTTT
. TRBJ1-2 TRBD1 TRBV12-5 CASAPDRDDGYTF TGTGCTAGTGCACCGGACAGGGATGATGGCTACACCTTC